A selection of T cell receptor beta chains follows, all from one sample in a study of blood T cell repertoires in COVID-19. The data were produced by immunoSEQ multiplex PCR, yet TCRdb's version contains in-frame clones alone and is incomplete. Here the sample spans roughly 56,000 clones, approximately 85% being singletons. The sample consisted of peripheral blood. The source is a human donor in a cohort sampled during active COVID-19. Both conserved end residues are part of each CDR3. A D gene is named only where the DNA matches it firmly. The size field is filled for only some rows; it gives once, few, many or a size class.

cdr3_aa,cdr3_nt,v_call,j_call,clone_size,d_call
CASSYATKNRLLGVYEQYF,TGTGCCAGCAGCTACGCCACGAAAAACCGACTCCTAGGGGTATACGAGCAGTACTTC,TRBV5-6,TRBJ2-7,few,NA
CASIDRGSTDTQYF,TGTGCCAGCATTGACAGGGGTAGCACAGATACGCAGTATTTT,TRBV7-9,TRBJ2-3,NA,TRBD1
CASSEGGQGARKLFF,TGTGCCAGCAGTGAAGGAGGACAGGGGGCGCGAAAACTGTTTTTT,TRBV6-1,TRBJ1-4,NA,TRBD1
CASSLAEHLAKNIQYF,TGTGCCAGCTCACTAGCGGAACACTTAGCCAAAAACATTCAGTACTTC,TRBV18,TRBJ2-4,NA,NA
CASSLSGEQYF,TGTGCCAGCTCACTGAGTGGCGAGCAGTACTTC,TRBV18,TRBJ2-7,NA,NA
CASARREWYEQFF,TGTGCCAGCGCAAGGCGGGAGTGGTATGAGCAGTTCTTC,TRBV13,TRBJ2-1,NA,TRBD2
CASSPTSGRKLELFF,TGTGCCAGCAGCCCCACTAGCGGGAGAAAATTGGAGCTGTTTTTT,TRBV5-6,TRBJ2-2,NA,TRBD2
CSSSPGNEQFF,TGCAGCAGCTCGCCGGGCAATGAGCAGTTCTTC,TRBV20-1,TRBJ2-1,NA,NA
CASSIEGSSYNEQFF,TGTGCCAGTAGTATAGAGGGCAGCTCCTACAATGAGCAGTTCTTC,TRBV19,TRBJ2-1,few,NA
CASSPLPGTANTEAFF,TGTGCCAGCAGTCCCTTGCCCGGGACAGCCAACACTGAAGCTTTCTTT,TRBV28,TRBJ1-1,NA,TRBD1
CASKAGAMNTEAFF,TGCGCCAGCAAGGCAGGGGCAATGAACACTGAAGCTTTCTTT,TRBV5-1,TRBJ1-1,NA,NA
CASSPSFKSSNQPQHF,TGCGCCAGCAGCCCCAGTTTCAAGTCTAGCAATCAGCCCCAGCATTTT,TRBV4-1,TRBJ1-5,once,NA
CASSIMAGLTTTTNEQFF,TGTGCCAGTAGTATAATGGCGGGATTAACCACGACCACCAATGAGCAGTTCTTC,TRBV19,TRBJ2-1,NA,NA
CASSPGQGWGEKLFF,TGCGCCAGCAGTCCCGGACAGGGCTGGGGTGAAAAACTGTTTTTT,TRBV5-1,TRBJ1-4,NA,TRBD1
CASSPSGQSYEQYF,TGCGCCAGCAGCCCATCGGGACAGTCCTACGAGCAGTACTTC,TRBV5-1,TRBJ2-7,NA,TRBD1
CASSLGTGSPEAFF,TGCGCCAGCAGCTTGGGGACAGGGTCTCCCGAAGCTTTCTTT,TRBV5-1,TRBJ1-1,NA,TRBD1
CASKGQAQETQYF,TGTGCCAGCAAGGGACAGGCACAAGAGACCCAGTACTTC,TRBV28,TRBJ2-5,NA,TRBD1
CASGDTMNTEAFF,TGCGCCAGCGGAGATACCATGAACACTGAAGCTTTCTTT,TRBV5-1,TRBJ1-1,NA,NA
CASSLAGTTLFGNNEQFF,TGCGCCAGCAGCTTGGCAGGGACTACTCTTTTCGGAAACAATGAGCAGTTCTTC,TRBV5-1,TRBJ2-1,once,TRBD2
CASSIPSGSNTGELFF,TGTGCCAGTAGTATACCTAGCGGGAGTAACACCGGGGAGCTGTTTTTT,TRBV19,TRBJ2-2,NA,TRBD2
CASSFQLGGNTIYF,TGTGCCAGCAGCTTTCAGCTGGGAGGGAACACCATATATTTT,TRBV9,TRBJ1-3,NA,NA
CASSVTGNEQFF,TGTGCCAGCAGTGTAACAGGAAATGAGCAGTTCTTC,TRBV9,TRBJ2-1,few,NA
CASSLGVQETQYF,TGTGCCAGCAGCTTGGGAGTACAAGAGACCCAGTACTTC,TRBV5-4,TRBJ2-5,once,NA
CASSLGGEVLLYGYTF,TGTGCCAGCAGCTTAGGAGGCGAGGTCCTCCTTTATGGCTACACCTTC,TRBV7-8,TRBJ1-2,NA,NA
CASSPWEGTEAFF,TGTGCCAGCAGTCCTTGGGAGGGGACCGAAGCTTTCTTT,TRBV2,TRBJ1-1,NA,NA
CASSLGLAGRTFTDTQYF,TGTGCCAGCAGCTTAGGACTAGCGGGAAGGACCTTCACAGATACGCAGTATTTT,TRBV7-9,TRBJ2-3,NA,TRBD2
CASSAGALSYEQYF,TGTGCCAGCAGCGCGGGAGCCCTTTCCTACGAGCAGTACTTC,TRBV6-5,TRBJ2-7,few,TRBD2
CASSGGWETQYF,TGTGCCAGTAGCGGCGGATGGGAGACCCAGTACTTC,TRBV19,TRBJ2-5,few,NA
CASSPSPGLAGSTGELFF,TGTGCCAGCAGCCCCAGCCCGGGACTAGCGGGGTCCACCGGGGAGCTGTTTTTT,TRBV11-3,TRBJ2-2,few,TRBD2
CASSFTGGEEKLFF,TGTGCCAGCAGCTTTACAGGGGGGGAAGAAAAACTGTTTTTT,TRBV5-4,TRBJ1-4,NA,TRBD1
CASIPTSGNTIYF,TGCGCCAGCATCCCGACAAGTGGAAACACCATATATTTT,TRBV10-2,TRBJ1-3,few,NA
CASHAGPLNQETQYF,TGTGCCAGCCACGCAGGGCCCCTAAACCAAGAGACCCAGTACTTC,TRBV2,TRBJ2-5,NA,NA
CASRNTGGEGYTF,TGTGCCAGCAGAAACACAGGGGGCGAGGGCTACACCTTC,TRBV6-5,TRBJ1-2,NA,TRBD1
CASSRMRDTQYF,TGTGCCAGCAGTCGGATGCGGGATACGCAGTATTTT,TRBV6-5,TRBJ2-3,NA,NA
CASSFRGGGEQFF,TGTGCCAGCAGTTTCAGAGGAGGTGGTGAGCAGTTCTTC,TRBV27,TRBJ2-1,NA,NA
CSARGRADDTQYF,TGCAGCGCTCGCGGGAGGGCCGATGATACGCAGTATTTT,TRBV29-1,TRBJ2-3,few,TRBD2
CASSLVASGSGETQYF,TGCGCCAGCAGCTTGGTGGCTAGCGGGAGCGGGGAGACCCAGTACTTC,TRBV5-1,TRBJ2-5,NA,TRBD2
CASSPDRGQETQYF,TGCGCCAGCAGCCCGGACAGGGGCCAAGAGACCCAGTACTTC,TRBV5-1,TRBJ2-5,NA,TRBD1
CATSRGRDRTNQPQHF,TGTGCCACCAGCAGAGGGAGGGACAGGACAAATCAGCCCCAGCATTTT,TRBV15,TRBJ1-5,NA,TRBD1
CASSQFSSGGYEQYF,TGCGCCAGCAGCCAATTCTCGAGCGGGGGCTACGAGCAGTACTTC,TRBV4-3,TRBJ2-7,once,TRBD2
CSASSWRESSYEQYF,TGCAGTGCTAGTTCCTGGCGGGAGAGCTCCTACGAGCAGTACTTC,TRBV20-1,TRBJ2-7,few,TRBD2
CASSIPGQGIGAFF,TGTGCCAGTAGTATTCCGGGACAGGGAATCGGGGCTTTCTTT,TRBV19,TRBJ1-1,NA,TRBD1
CASSPETTGNTEAFF,TGCGCCAGCAGCCCGGAAACCACGGGGAACACTGAAGCTTTCTTT,TRBV5-1,TRBJ1-1,NA,NA
CSVIAGRSYNEQFF,TGCAGTGTTATAGCGGGGCGCTCCTACAATGAGCAGTTCTTC,TRBV29-1,TRBJ2-1,once,TRBD2
CASSILQGASNTGELFF,TGTGCCAGTAGTATTCTACAGGGGGCGTCGAACACCGGGGAGCTGTTTTTT,TRBV19,TRBJ2-2,few,TRBD1
CAISEHREARSNQPQHF,TGTGCCATCAGTGAGCACAGGGAAGCGAGGAGCAATCAGCCCCAGCATTTT,TRBV10-3,TRBJ1-5,few,NA
CASSESHSSASGREQFF,TGCGCCAGCAGTGAGTCTCACAGTTCGGCTAGCGGTCGGGAGCAGTTCTTC,TRBV10-2,TRBJ2-1,NA,TRBD2
CSAPINEQFF,TGCAGTGCTCCTATTAATGAGCAGTTCTTC,TRBV20-1,TRBJ2-1,NA,NA
CASSSGTGPTTNEKLFF,TGTGCCAGCAGTTCCGGGACAGGACCGACAACTAATGAAAAACTGTTTTTT,TRBV4-2,TRBJ1-4,NA,TRBD1
CASHRGVFGGIQYGYTF,TGTGCCAGCCACCGGGGGGTGTTCGGGGGAATTCAGTATGGCTACACCTTC,TRBV27,TRBJ1-2,NA,NA
CASSPRRDSNQPQHF,TGTGCCAGCTCACCGCGGAGAGATAGCAATCAGCCCCAGCATTTT,TRBV18,TRBJ1-5,NA,NA
CASSLAGGTDTQYF,TGTGCCAGCAGCCTAGCGGGAGGCACAGATACGCAGTATTTT,TRBV28,TRBJ2-3,NA,TRBD2
CASSMTSGDTDTQYF,TGTGCCAGTAGTATGACTAGTGGGGACACAGATACGCAGTATTTT,TRBV19,TRBJ2-3,NA,NA